This TCR beta chain was sequenced during a study of shared clonotypes between healthy human individuals. The study, taken as a whole, reports: The generation probabilities recorded for non-shared clonotypes fell below those of clonotypes shared by all four donors.

About this clone: Its target is not known.

CDR1 and CDR2 from the germline V gene are LNHNV and YYDKDF (reference sequence). Deletions cut 2 bases from V and 3 bases from J, with 11 bases between. This CDR3 spans 15 amino acids. Only in-frame clones appear in the TCRdb table, and some are missing; sequencing was by immunoSEQ multiplex PCR. This sample carries 2 million to 3 million clones, 93% of them seen once, and the ten largest clones take approximately 0.35%. All donors qualified as healthy HIV-negative adults and had experienced no recent acute infections or vaccinations. Sequencing was carried out using naive CD4+ T cells from PBMCs. As for subset: CD45RA+ positively selected. The source is a man between 18 and 35 years old in good health. Some clones in this sample may be carry-over from other donors' samples. The rearrangement links TRBV15 to TRBJ2-1, with D possibly matching TRBD2 (6 bases). This CDR3 reads CATSRTRDFYNEQFF. The CDR3 DNA sequence: TGTGCCACCAGCAGAACGAGGGACTTCTACAATGAGCAGTTCTTC.